A selection of T cell receptor beta chains follows, all from one sample in a study of T cell responses to AZD1222 COVID-19 vaccine. Here immunoSEQ multiplex PCR was the method, and the copy in TCRdb shows in-frame clones only, minus some. This table holds about 20,000 clones, around 82% found once. Source: peripheral blood, taken 28 days after the second AZD1222 dose. These receptors were taken from an adult who received the AZD1222 COVID-19 vaccine. The CDR3 runs from the conserved cysteine through the conserved F or W. D genes are given only for firm matches. Clone size is shown for a subset of rows, as once, few, many or a class of expanded clone.

V: TRBV28; D: TRBD2; J: TRBJ2-1; size: -; DNA: TGTGCCAGCAGTCACGTACTTGGGACTAGCGGCAGCTCCTACAATGAGCAGTTCTTC; CDR3: CASSHVLGTSGSSYNEQFF
V: TRBV19; D: -; J: TRBJ1-6; size: -; DNA: TGTGCCAGTAGTATAGGACGGCGAGATAATTCACCCCTCCACTTT; CDR3: CASSIGRRDNSPLHF
V: TRBV5-8; D: -; J: TRBJ2-2; size: -; DNA: TGTGCCAGCAGCTTGTATATCGGGGGTTCAACCGGGGAGCTGTTTTTT; CDR3: CASSLYIGGSTGELFF
V: TRBV27; D: -; J: TRBJ1-1; size: -; DNA: TGTGCCAGCAGCGTTAGGGTGAGGAACACTGAAGCTTTCTTT; CDR3: CASSVRVRNTEAFF
V: TRBV18; D: TRBD1; J: TRBJ2-7; size: -; DNA: TGTGCCAGCTCACGGGACAGGGAAAACGAGCAGTACTTC; CDR3: CASSRDRENEQYF
V: TRBV28; D: TRBD2; J: TRBJ2-7; size: -; DNA: TGTGCCAGCAGTATATATCTTACCGGGACTAGCGGGAGGAGCTCCTACGAGCAGTACTTC; CDR3: CASSIYLTGTSGRSSYEQYF
V: TRBV4-2; D: -; J: TRBJ1-2; size: -; DNA: TGTGCCAGCAGCCAAGATTGGGGAGTTGGGTATGGCTACACCTTC; CDR3: CASSQDWGVGYGYTF
V: TRBV19; D: TRBD2; J: TRBJ2-7; size: -; DNA: TGTGCCAGTAGTATAGGTTACGGACTAGCCAAGCAGTACTTC; CDR3: CASSIGYGLAKQYF
V: TRBV10-2; D: -; J: TRBJ2-7; size: few; DNA: TGCGCCAGCAGTGATGCCAGGGTTAGATACGAGCAGTACTTC; CDR3: CASSDARVRYEQYF
V: TRBV9; D: -; J: TRBJ2-2; size: -; DNA: TGTGCCAGCACCCGTAGTTCACAGCCCGGGGAGCTGTTTTTT; CDR3: CASTRSSQPGELFF
V: TRBV7-2; D: TRBD2; J: TRBJ2-1; size: -; DNA: TGTGCCAGCCGAGAGGGGTCTAGCGGGAATATGCACAATGAGCAGTTCTTC; CDR3: CASREGSSGNMHNEQFF
V: TRBV19; D: TRBD2; J: TRBJ2-3; size: -; DNA: TGTGCCAGTAGTATCACTAGCGGGAGCCCAGATACGCAGTATTTT; CDR3: CASSITSGSPDTQYF
V: TRBV10-1; D: -; J: TRBJ1-6; size: once; DNA: TGCGCCAGCAGAGGGGAAGCCGGTTCGCCCCTCCACTTT; CDR3: CASRGEAGSPLHF
V: TRBV7-2; D: TRBD1; J: TRBJ1-2; size: -; DNA: TGTGCCAGCAGCCCCCGGACAGGGGATATCTATGGCTACACCTTC; CDR3: CASSPRTGDIYGYTF
V: TRBV18; D: TRBD2; J: TRBJ2-5; size: -; DNA: TGTGCCAGCTCACCTAGCGGGGTCCAAGAGACCCAGTACTTC; CDR3: CASSPSGVQETQYF
V: TRBV18; D: TRBD1; J: TRBJ2-7; size: -; DNA: TGTGCCAGCTCACAGGGACAGGGATACGAGCAGTACTTC; CDR3: CASSQGQGYEQYF
V: TRBV27; D: -; J: TRBJ1-4; size: -; DNA: TGTGCCAGCGAGCAGGACACCACTAATGAAAAACTGTTTTTT; CDR3: CASEQDTTNEKLFF
V: TRBV5-5; D: TRBD2; J: TRBJ2-3; size: -; DNA: TGTGCCAGCAGCGGAGGAAGGCTAGCGGAGACAGATACGCAGTATTTT; CDR3: CASSGGRLAETDTQYF
V: TRBV5-1; D: TRBD1; J: TRBJ1-2; size: -; DNA: TGCGCCAGCAGCCAAGGACAGGGCCCTGGTGGCTACACCTTC; CDR3: CASSQGQGPGGYTF
V: TRBV24-1; D: TRBD2; J: TRBJ2-7; size: -; DNA: TGTGCCACCTCGGGGGGCTCCTACGAGCAGTACTTC; CDR3: CATSGGSYEQYF
V: TRBV7-9; D: TRBD1; J: TRBJ2-2; size: -; DNA: TGTGCCAGCAGCTCTCGGGACAGAGCTACCGGGGAGCTGTTTTTT; CDR3: CASSSRDRATGELFF
V: TRBV6-5; D: -; J: TRBJ2-7; size: few; DNA: TGTGCCAGCAGTAGGACCTCCACCTCCTACGAGCAGTACTTC; CDR3: CASSRTSTSYEQYF
V: TRBV19; D: TRBD2; J: TRBJ2-7; size: -; DNA: TGTGCCAGTAGTCTAGCGGGCCTCGCCTACGAGCAGTACTTC; CDR3: CASSLAGLAYEQYF
V: TRBV4-2; D: TRBD2; J: TRBJ2-7; size: -; DNA: TGTGCCAGCAGCCAAAACCCTAGCGGAGCCAGCTACGAGCAGTACTTC; CDR3: CASSQNPSGASYEQYF
V: TRBV15; D: TRBD1; J: TRBJ2-1; size: -; DNA: TGTGCCACCAGCAGGAGGACAGGGGGCAATGAGCAGTTCTTC; CDR3: CATSRRTGGNEQFF
V: TRBV7-8; D: TRBD2; J: TRBJ2-1; size: -; DNA: TGTGCCAGCAGCTTACCTCTACGACTAGCGGGAGTCCGGAATGAGCAGTTCTTC; CDR3: CASSLPLRLAGVRNEQFF
V: TRBV9; D: TRBD2; J: TRBJ2-1; size: -; DNA: TGTGCCAGCAGCGTAGGGGCTAGCGGGAGGGCCAGCTCCTACAATGAGCAGTTCTTC; CDR3: CASSVGASGRASSYNEQFF
V: TRBV7-9; D: -; J: TRBJ2-2; size: -; DNA: TGTGCCAGCAGCTTACTTCACCCGAACACCGGGGAGCTGTTTTTT; CDR3: CASSLLHPNTGELFF
V: TRBV29-1; D: -; J: TRBJ1-1; size: once; DNA: TGCAGCGTTGAAAGGGATCTAGACAATGAAGCTTTCTTT; CDR3: CSVERDLDNEAFF
V: TRBV5-1; D: TRBD1; J: TRBJ1-1; size: -; DNA: TGCGCCAGCAGCTTGAGTCCAGGGGGGAACACTGAAGCTTTCTTT; CDR3: CASSLSPGGNTEAFF
V: TRBV6-5; D: TRBD1; J: TRBJ1-2; size: -; DNA: TGTGCCAGCAGTTCCACCGGGACAGACTATGGCTACACCTTC; CDR3: CASSSTGTDYGYTF
V: TRBV29-1; D: TRBD1; J: TRBJ2-1; size: few; DNA: TGCAGCGTGAAGGGGGCGCGGGAGCAGTTCTTC; CDR3: CSVKGAREQFF
V: TRBV6-5; D: TRBD2; J: TRBJ2-7; size: -; DNA: TGTGCCACCACGCGGGGGGAGTACGAGCAGTACTTC; CDR3: CATTRGEYEQYF
V: TRBV28; D: -; J: TRBJ1-1; size: few; DNA: TGTGCCAGCAGTTTGAGCCGGGGGCGGGGGAACACTGAAGCTTTCTTT; CDR3: CASSLSRGRGNTEAFF
V: TRBV24-1; D: -; J: TRBJ2-1; size: -; DNA: TGTGCCACCAGTGATTTGGACCCAGGCTCCTACAATGAGCAGTTCTTC; CDR3: CATSDLDPGSYNEQFF
V: TRBV4-1; D: TRBD2; J: TRBJ2-3; size: few; DNA: TGCGCCAGCAGCCAAGATTGGGCTAGCGGGACGACAGATACGCAGTATTTT; CDR3: CASSQDWASGTTDTQYF
V: TRBV7-9; D: -; J: TRBJ2-5; size: -; DNA: TGTGCCAGCAGAGGTATCGGGGGAAGAGGCCAAGAGACCCAGTACTTC; CDR3: CASRGIGGRGQETQYF
V: TRBV11-3; D: -; J: TRBJ2-1; size: -; DNA: TGTGCCAGCAGCTTAGGAGAGGAGGCCGACAATGAGCAGTTCTTC; CDR3: CASSLGEEADNEQFF
V: TRBV28; D: TRBD1; J: TRBJ2-7; size: -; DNA: TGTGCCAGCAGTTCCCGCCGCCGACAGGGGAGCTCCTACGAGCAGTACTTC; CDR3: CASSSRRRQGSSYEQYF
V: TRBV5-1; D: -; J: TRBJ2-1; size: -; DNA: TGCGCCAGCAGCTTGGTCCTATACAATGAGCAGTTCTTC; CDR3: CASSLVLYNEQFF
V: TRBV11-2; D: -; J: TRBJ1-2; size: -; DNA: TGTGCCAGCAGCTTAGAAGTCAGGGCGAACTATGGCTACACCTTC; CDR3: CASSLEVRANYGYTF
V: TRBV2; D: -; J: TRBJ1-5; size: once; DNA: TGTGCCAGCAGTGAAAAGGGACTGAGCAATCAGCCCCAGCATTTT; CDR3: CASSEKGLSNQPQHF